The clone carrying this T cell receptor beta chain occurred once. The CDR3 covers 19 residues. V was cut by 0 bases and J by 0 bases, with 18 bases left in between. Germline V CDR1 and CDR2: LNHNV, YYDKDF (reference sequence). Sequencing used immunoSEQ multiplex PCR; TCRdb keeps in-frame clones, though not all of them. This sample yields 80,000 to 100,000 clones, of which 86% are seen a single time; 10% to 15% belongs to the top ten. This entry is derived from a study of blood T cell repertoires in COVID-19. Looking at the study overall: Acute and convalescent COVID-19 specimens originated in the United States, Italy and Spain. Sample material is recorded as cDNA or gDNA derived from T cells, B-cell-depleted T cells, or PBMCs.

The source material was peripheral blood. V gene TRBV15 combines with J gene TRBJ1-3, with D possibly being TRBD1 (6 bases). This receptor was identified in an older woman in a cohort sampled during active or convalescent COVID-19. For the CDR3, the DNA is TGTGCCACCAGCAGAGATCTAGCCCGACAGGCCAACTCTGGAAACACCATATATTTT. Translation: CATSRDLARQANSGNTIYF.